A single sample is the source of the 2 T cell receptor beta chains below, sequenced in a study of cytomegalovirus exposure and HLA in healthy donors. This PCR relied on a set of 60 Vbeta primers and 13 Jbeta primers. Clones were sequenced by immunoSEQ multiplex PCR, and TCRdb holds only the in-frame ones, with some missing. The table includes some 120,000 clones, roughly a tenth detected once. Sequenced input: PBMCs. The origin of the receptors is a man aged 25 to 40 in good health and CMV-seronegative.

The gene calls are TRBV9 and TRBJ1-1; 7 bases map to TRBD1. The CDR3 covers 15 residues. The junction had 5 bases not matched to a gene; V was cut back by 0 bases and J by 3 bases. The germline gives CDR1 SGDLS, CDR2 YYNGEE. The CDR3 loop is CASSVGDRADTEAFF. CDR3 DNA sequence: TGTGCCAGCAGCGTAGGCGACAGGGCTGACACTGAAGCTTTCTTT.

The chain has TRBV18 and TRBJ2-3, with D unclear. Germline V gives CDR1 KGHSH, CDR2 LQKENI. The CDR3 totals 14 residues. Trimming left V 5 bases short and J 0 bases short, with 9 bases between. CDR3 coding DNA: TGTGCCAGCTCAGGATTGGGCAGCACAGATACGCAGTATTTT. Protein product: CASSGLGSTDTQYF.